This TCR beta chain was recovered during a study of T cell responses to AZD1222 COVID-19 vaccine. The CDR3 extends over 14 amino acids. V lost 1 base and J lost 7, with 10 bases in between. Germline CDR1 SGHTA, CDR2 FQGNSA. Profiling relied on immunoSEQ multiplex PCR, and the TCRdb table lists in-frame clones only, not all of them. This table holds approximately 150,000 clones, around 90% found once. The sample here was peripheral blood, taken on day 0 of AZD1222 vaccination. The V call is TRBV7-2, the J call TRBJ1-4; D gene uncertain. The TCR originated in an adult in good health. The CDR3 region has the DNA TGTGCCAGCAGCTTAGATGCGGGAGGTGAAAAACTGTTTTTT. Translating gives CASSLDAGGEKLFF.